These T cell receptor beta chains were read from a single sample in a study of blood T cell repertoires in COVID-19. Profiled with immunoSEQ multiplex PCR; TCRdb holds only in-frame clones, not every one. The sample holds 99,000 or so clones, roughly 81% seen once. The sample was peripheral blood. Receptor source: an older woman with acute or convalescent COVID-19. CDR3s include the opening cysteine and the closing phenylalanine or tryptophan. A D gene is named only where the DNA matches it firmly. The size of a clone is reported for some rows only, either as once, few or many, or as a class for expanded clones.

abundance: .
j_gene: TRBJ2-3
v_gene: TRBV5-1
d_gene: TRBD1
CDR3aa: CASSRGQVGDTQYF
CDR3nt: TGCGCCAGCAGCAGAGGACAGGTCGGAGATACGCAGTATTTT

abundance: .
j_gene: TRBJ2-7
v_gene: TRBV29-1
d_gene: TRBD2
CDR3aa: CSVRLAGGLYEQYF
CDR3nt: TGCAGCGTCCGACTAGCGGGGGGGCTCTACGAGCAGTACTTC

abundance: many
j_gene: TRBJ2-1
v_gene: TRBV10-3
d_gene: .
CDR3aa: CAISGADSNEQFF
CDR3nt: TGTGCCATCAGTGGGGCAGACAGCAATGAGCAGTTCTTC

abundance: .
j_gene: TRBJ2-5
v_gene: TRBV7-9
d_gene: .
CDR3aa: CASIGQRGETQYF
CDR3nt: TGTGCCAGCATTGGACAGAGAGGGGAGACCCAGTACTTC

abundance: .
j_gene: TRBJ2-1
v_gene: TRBV6-5
d_gene: TRBD1
CDR3aa: CASSPGTEYNEQFF
CDR3nt: TGTGCCAGCAGCCCCGGGACAGAATACAATGAGCAGTTCTTC

abundance: few
j_gene: TRBJ2-1
v_gene: TRBV6-5
d_gene: .
CDR3aa: CASSYAGVDNEQFF
CDR3nt: TGTGCCAGCAGTTACGCGGGTGTTGACAATGAGCAGTTCTTC

abundance: .
j_gene: TRBJ1-6
v_gene: TRBV10-2
d_gene: .
CDR3aa: CASSESPVRSPLHF
CDR3nt: TGCGCCAGCAGTGAGTCTCCAGTACGTTCACCCCTCCACTTT

abundance: .
j_gene: TRBJ2-7
v_gene: TRBV6-5
d_gene: .
CDR3aa: CASSHYEQYF
CDR3nt: TGTGCCAGCAGCCACTACGAGCAGTACTTC

abundance: once
j_gene: TRBJ2-2
v_gene: TRBV7-2
d_gene: .
CDR3aa: CASSLAGRNTGELFF
CDR3nt: TGTGCCAGCAGCTTAGCGGGGAGAAACACCGGGGAGCTGTTTTTT

abundance: .
j_gene: TRBJ1-2
v_gene: TRBV3-1/TRBV3-2
d_gene: .
CDR3aa: CASSQEGACNGYTF
CDR3nt: TGTGCCAGCAGCCAAGAGGGGGCTTGTAATGGCTACACCTTC

abundance: .
j_gene: TRBJ2-1
v_gene: TRBV28
d_gene: TRBD2
CDR3aa: CASSLSRGRGYNEQFF
CDR3nt: TGTGCCAGCAGTTTATCCCGCGGGAGGGGTTACAATGAGCAGTTCTTC

abundance: .
j_gene: TRBJ1-1
v_gene: TRBV7-9
d_gene: TRBD1
CDR3aa: CASSLGQGETEAFF
CDR3nt: TGTGCCAGCAGCTTAGGACAGGGGGAGACTGAAGCTTTCTTT

abundance: few
j_gene: TRBJ2-3
v_gene: TRBV5-4
d_gene: TRBD2
CDR3aa: CASSLGTSGGATDTQYF
CDR3nt: TGTGCCAGCAGCTTGGGGACTAGCGGGGGGGCCACAGATACGCAGTATTTT

abundance: .
j_gene: TRBJ1-2
v_gene: TRBV28
d_gene: .
CDR3aa: CASSSPAGISYGYTF
CDR3nt: TGTGCCAGCAGTTCCCCCGCCGGGATTTCCTATGGCTACACCTTC

abundance: .
j_gene: TRBJ1-2
v_gene: TRBV5-8
d_gene: TRBD1
CDR3aa: CASSLRQGSGRYGYTF
CDR3nt: TGTGCCAGCAGCTTACGACAGGGTTCGGGGCGCTATGGCTACACCTTC

abundance: .
j_gene: TRBJ2-7
v_gene: TRBV7-9
d_gene: .
CDR3aa: CASSADSSYEQYF
CDR3nt: TGTGCCAGCAGCGCGGACAGCTCCTACGAGCAGTACTTC

abundance: .
j_gene: TRBJ1-5
v_gene: TRBV6-1
d_gene: .
CDR3aa: CASSDPGVLSQPQHF
CDR3nt: TGTGCCAGCAGTGATCCAGGTGTTTTGAGTCAGCCCCAGCATTTT

abundance: .
j_gene: TRBJ2-5
v_gene: TRBV5-1
d_gene: TRBD1
CDR3aa: CASREIFSGGAETQYF
CDR3nt: TGCGCCAGCAGAGAGATCTTTTCAGGGGGCGCAGAGACCCAGTACTTC

abundance: .
j_gene: TRBJ2-5
v_gene: TRBV7-7
d_gene: TRBD2
CDR3aa: CASSFGTSGGETQYF
CDR3nt: TGTGCCAGCAGCTTCGGGACTAGCGGGGGAGAGACCCAGTACTTC

abundance: .
j_gene: TRBJ2-3
v_gene: TRBV6-2/TRBV6-3
d_gene: TRBD1
CDR3aa: CASSSYRGTQYF
CDR3nt: TGTGCCAGCAGTTCCTACAGGGGTACGCAGTATTTT

abundance: .
j_gene: TRBJ2-3
v_gene: TRBV9
d_gene: .
CDR3aa: CASSATGTLSTDTQYF
CDR3nt: TGTGCCAGCAGCGCTACCGGGACACTTAGCACAGATACGCAGTATTTT

abundance: .
j_gene: TRBJ1-1
v_gene: TRBV6-1
d_gene: .
CDR3aa: CASSDPMSMNTEAFF
CDR3nt: TGTGCCAGCAGTGACCCTATGTCAATGAACACTGAAGCTTTCTTT

abundance: .
j_gene: TRBJ2-3
v_gene: TRBV2
d_gene: .
CDR3aa: CASRLPGGVRRDTQYF
CDR3nt: TGTGCCAGCAGACTCCCCGGGGGAGTAAGAAGGGATACGCAGTATTTT

abundance: .
j_gene: TRBJ2-2
v_gene: TRBV28
d_gene: TRBD1
CDR3aa: CASSDRGQVGELFF
CDR3nt: TGTGCCAGCTCGGACAGGGGGCAGGTCGGGGAGCTGTTTTTT

abundance: few
j_gene: TRBJ1-3
v_gene: TRBV6-5
d_gene: .
CDR3aa: CASSPRAFSGNTIYF
CDR3nt: TGTGCCAGCAGTCCCAGGGCGTTCTCTGGAAACACCATATATTTT

abundance: .
j_gene: TRBJ2-3
v_gene: TRBV23-1
d_gene: .
CDR3aa: CASSLAPGASSSDTQYF
CDR3nt: TGCGCCAGCAGTCTCGCCCCGGGAGCGTCCAGCAGCGATACGCAGTATTTT

abundance: .
j_gene: TRBJ1-2
v_gene: TRBV6-2/TRBV6-3
d_gene: TRBD1
CDR3aa: CASSYSWTGSPLYGYTF
CDR3nt: TGTGCCAGCAGTTACTCATGGACAGGGAGCCCCCTCTATGGCTACACCTTC

abundance: .
j_gene: TRBJ2-1
v_gene: TRBV5-4
d_gene: .
CDR3aa: CASSGDSLYNEQFF
CDR3nt: TGTGCCAGCAGCGGGGACTCCCTCTACAATGAGCAGTTCTTC

abundance: .
j_gene: TRBJ2-7
v_gene: TRBV5-1
d_gene: TRBD1
CDR3aa: CASSLGQGFDEQYF
CDR3nt: TGCGCCAGCAGCTTGGGACAGGGGTTCGACGAGCAGTACTTC

abundance: few
j_gene: TRBJ1-2
v_gene: TRBV30
d_gene: .
CDR3aa: CAWTRGMNYGYTF
CDR3nt: TGTGCCTGGACCCGCGGGATGAACTATGGCTACACCTTC

abundance: .
j_gene: TRBJ2-1
v_gene: TRBV5-1
d_gene: TRBD1
CDR3aa: CASSETGVTYNEQFF
CDR3nt: TGCGCCAGCAGCGAGACAGGGGTAACATACAATGAGCAGTTCTTC

abundance: once
j_gene: TRBJ1-5
v_gene: TRBV19
d_gene: TRBD1
CDR3aa: CASSLGTDYSNQPQHF
CDR3nt: TGTGCCAGTAGTCTCGGGACAGATTATAGCAATCAGCCCCAGCATTTT

abundance: .
j_gene: TRBJ1-3
v_gene: TRBV7-2
d_gene: .
CDR3aa: CASSFRRGGGNTIYF
CDR3nt: TGTGCCAGCAGCTTTAGAAGGGGAGGCGGAAACACCATATATTTT

abundance: .
j_gene: TRBJ2-3
v_gene: TRBV7-3
d_gene: .
CDR3aa: CASSPTSQTTDTQYF
CDR3nt: TGTGCCAGCAGCCCAACTTCACAGACCACAGATACGCAGTATTTT

abundance: .
j_gene: TRBJ2-2
v_gene: TRBV7-2
d_gene: TRBD2
CDR3aa: CASSLVAGGATGELFF
CDR3nt: TGTGCCAGCAGCTTGGTAGCGGGAGGGGCCACCGGGGAGCTGTTTTTT

abundance: .
j_gene: TRBJ1-5
v_gene: TRBV3-1/TRBV3-2
d_gene: .
CDR3aa: CASSQDPPTVGQPQHF
CDR3nt: TGTGCCAGCAGCCAAGATCCCCCGACAGTGGGCCAGCCCCAGCATTTT

abundance: .
j_gene: TRBJ2-3
v_gene: TRBV7-2
d_gene: TRBD2
CDR3aa: CASSLVLTGGGDTQYF
CDR3nt: TGTGCCAGCAGCTTAGTCCTGACGGGAGGTGGAGATACGCAGTATTTT

abundance: .
j_gene: TRBJ1-6
v_gene: TRBV28
d_gene: .
CDR3aa: CASSSWTENSPLHF
CDR3nt: TGTGCCAGCAGTTCTTGGACAGAAAATTCACCCCTCCACTTT

abundance: .
j_gene: TRBJ2-1
v_gene: TRBV12-5
d_gene: TRBD2
CDR3aa: CASASASGGAPEQFF
CDR3nt: TGTGCTAGTGCCTCGGCTAGCGGGGGGGCCCCCGAGCAGTTCTTC

abundance: .
j_gene: TRBJ1-6
v_gene: TRBV20-1
d_gene: .
CDR3aa: CSASQTEGNSPLHF
CDR3nt: TGCAGTGCTAGTCAGACCGAGGGAAATTCACCCCTCCACTTT

abundance: once
j_gene: TRBJ1-4
v_gene: TRBV4-2
d_gene: .
CDR3aa: CASSQDQREKLFF
CDR3nt: TGTGCCAGCAGCCAAGATCAGCGTGAAAAACTGTTTTTT

abundance: .
j_gene: TRBJ2-1
v_gene: TRBV4-3
d_gene: TRBD2
CDR3aa: CASSQGGPGGGAWNEQFF
CDR3nt: TGCGCCAGCAGCCAAGGAGGGCCGGGCGGGGGGGCTTGGAATGAGCAGTTCTTC

abundance: .
j_gene: TRBJ1-1
v_gene: TRBV7-8
d_gene: .
CDR3aa: CASSLLRQALNTEAFF
CDR3nt: TGTGCCAGCAGCCTCCTTCGACAGGCGTTGAACACTGAAGCTTTCTTT

abundance: .
j_gene: TRBJ1-4
v_gene: TRBV28
d_gene: TRBD1
CDR3aa: CVWGDRGEKLFF
CDR3nt: TGTGTCTGGGGGGACAGAGGGGAAAAACTGTTTTTT

abundance: .
j_gene: TRBJ2-1
v_gene: TRBV5-3
d_gene: TRBD2
CDR3aa: CARSLRLAGGHCYNEQFF
CDR3nt: TGTGCCAGAAGCTTGAGACTAGCGGGGGGGCACTGCTACAATGAGCAGTTCTTC

abundance: .
j_gene: TRBJ1-2
v_gene: TRBV6-2/TRBV6-3
d_gene: TRBD1
CDR3aa: CASSFGQGFIGGYTF
CDR3nt: TGTGCCAGCAGTTTCGGACAGGGTTTCATCGGGGGCTACACCTTC

abundance: .
j_gene: TRBJ2-1
v_gene: TRBV27
d_gene: TRBD1
CDR3aa: CASSLLPTGIQEQFF
CDR3nt: TGTGCCAGCAGTTTATTGCCGACAGGGATACAGGAGCAGTTCTTC

abundance: .
j_gene: TRBJ1-1
v_gene: TRBV5-1
d_gene: TRBD1
CDR3aa: CASSRQTGGTEAFF
CDR3nt: TGCGCCAGCAGCAGACAGACAGGGGGCACTGAAGCTTTCTTT

abundance: .
j_gene: TRBJ2-3
v_gene: TRBV27
d_gene: TRBD2
CDR3aa: CASSLGTSGGDTQYF
CDR3nt: TGTGCCAGCAGTCTCGGGACTAGCGGGGGAGATACGCAGTATTTT

abundance: .
j_gene: TRBJ1-3
v_gene: TRBV11-2
d_gene: .
CDR3aa: CASSFQTGNTIYF
CDR3nt: TGTGCCAGCAGCTTCCAAACTGGAAACACCATATATTTT

abundance: .
j_gene: TRBJ1-2
v_gene: TRBV7-9
d_gene: .
CDR3aa: CASTPGGYGYTF
CDR3nt: TGTGCCAGCACCCCCGGAGGCTATGGCTACACCTTC

abundance: .
j_gene: TRBJ1-3
v_gene: TRBV5-1
d_gene: .
CDR3aa: CASSLRRWSSGNTIYF
CDR3nt: TGCGCCAGCAGCTTACGACGGTGGAGCTCTGGAAACACCATATATTTT

abundance: .
j_gene: TRBJ2-2
v_gene: TRBV6-2/TRBV6-3
d_gene: TRBD2
CDR3aa: CASSKRTGLAGAVGAGELFF
CDR3nt: TGTGCCAGCAGTAAACGAACTGGACTAGCGGGAGCGGTTGGGGCCGGGGAGCTGTTTTTT

abundance: .
j_gene: TRBJ2-3
v_gene: TRBV28
d_gene: TRBD2
CDR3aa: CASSLPRLALDTQYF
CDR3nt: TGTGCCAGCAGTCTCCCTAGACTAGCATTAGATACGCAGTATTTT

abundance: .
j_gene: TRBJ1-2
v_gene: TRBV3-1/TRBV3-2
d_gene: TRBD1
CDR3aa: CASSQATGAGGYTF
CDR3nt: TGTGCCAGCAGCCAAGCGACAGGGGCAGGTGGCTACACCTTC

abundance: .
j_gene: TRBJ1-2
v_gene: TRBV5-4
d_gene: .
CDR3aa: CASSVSGVTYGYTF
CDR3nt: TGTGCCAGCAGCGTATCAGGGGTTACCTATGGCTACACCTTC

abundance: .
j_gene: TRBJ2-3
v_gene: TRBV4-3
d_gene: .
CDR3aa: CASSLLGTWEDTQYF
CDR3nt: TGCGCCAGCAGCCTATTGGGGACTTGGGAAGATACGCAGTATTTT